These 14 T cell receptor beta chains were all obtained from the same sample, sequenced in a study of blood T cell repertoires in COVID-19. Data came from immunoSEQ multiplex PCR; TCRdb stores just in-frame clones and leaves some out. The profile shows approximately 18,000 clones, 70% to 90% of them singletons. Sequenced sample: peripheral blood. These receptors were obtained from a human donor with active COVID-19. The donor label of this sample is uncertain.

This sequence joins TRBV7-8 and TRBJ1-1, with D possibly being TRBD1 (5 bases). The CDR3 consists of 14 residues. Germline V gene lookup returns CDR1 SGHVS and CDR2 FQNEAQ. V gave up 3 bases and J gave up 5 bases, with 13 bases separating them. The CDR3, as DNA: TGTGCCAGCAGCTTGGATAGGGGATGGACTGAAGCTTTCTTT. It translates to CASSLDRGWTEAFF. The full variable domain, with the rest looked up from reference TRBV7-8 and TRBJ1-1, is GAGVSQSPRYKVAKRGQDVALRCDPISGHVSLFWYQQALGQGPEFLTYFQNEAQLDKSGLPSDRFFAERPEGSVSTLKIQRTQQEDSAVYLCASSLDRGWTEAFFGQGTRLTVV.

A few counts support this clone. The V gene is TRBV18, the J gene TRBJ1-2, with 11 bases matching TRBD1. CDR3 length equals 16 residues. V was pared by 6 bases and J by 8 bases, with 14 bases of the junction left unmatched. The germline V gene encodes CDR1 KGHSH and CDR2 LQKENI. CDR3 sequence: CASSSTGTGGWEGYTF. CDR3 coding DNA: TGTGCCAGCTCGTCAACCGGGACAGGGGGTTGGGAAGGCTACACCTTC.

The chain couples TRBV4-2 to TRBJ2-1; 8 bases line up with TRBD2. Germline V CDR1 and CDR2: LGHNA, YNFKEQ. This CDR3 has 17 residues. Trimming took 5 bases from V and 2 from J; bases not matched to a gene: 11. In DNA, the CDR3 is TGTGCCAGCAGCGTAACCACCGGGGGGGCCGCCTACAATGAGCAGTTCTTC. The encoded protein is CASSVTTGGAAYNEQFF.

V and J are TRBV18 and TRBJ2-7; 10 nucleotides align to TRBD1. This CDR3 is built from 15 residues. The V gene's germline CDR1 is KGHSH and CDR2 LQKENI. V shed 5 bases and J 5 bases; nucleotides not matched to a gene: 9. CDR3 amino acids: CASSKNPGQGDEQYF. CDR3 DNA: TGTGCCAGCTCAAAAAATCCCGGACAGGGGGACGAGCAGTACTTC.

This chain joins TRBV25-1 and TRBJ2-6; 10 bases align to TRBD1. The V and J ends lost 4 bases and 2 bases, in that order; junction bases with no gene match: 8. The CDR3 covers 18 residues. The germline gives CDR1 MGHDK, CDR2 SYGVNS. CDR3 nucleotide sequence: TGTGCCAGCAGTGCTAGGGACAGGGGTGGTACTGGGGCCAACGTCCTGACTTTC. Encoded protein: CASSARDRGGTGANVLTF.

This chain connects TRBV5-6 to TRBJ1-2; D is unresolved. Germline-derived CDR1 and CDR2 are SGHDT and YYEEEE. V shed 3 bases and J shed 5 bases, with 17 bases lying between them. This CDR3 is built from 15 residues. CDR3 in amino acids: CASSSRRTRLYGYTF. In DNA form, the CDR3 reads TGTGCCAGCAGCTCCAGGAGGACTCGTTTATATGGCTACACCTTC. The complete variable domain, with remaining parts taken from reference TRBV5-6 and TRBJ1-2, reads DAGVTQSPTHLIKTRGQQVTLRCSPKSGHDTVSWYQQALGQGPQFIFQYYEEEERQRGNFPDRFSGHQFPNYSSELNVNALLLGDSALYLCASSSRRTRLYGYTFGSGTRLTVV.

The gene calls are TRBV9 and TRBJ2-2; D might be TRBD2 (6 bases). The CDR3 consists of 15 residues. V was trimmed by 0 bases and J by 6 bases, leaving 12 bases between them. The germline CDR1 and CDR2 sequences are SGDLS and YYNGEE. The CDR3, as DNA: TGTGCCAGCAGCGTAGACCCACTAGCTCCCGGGGAGCTGTTTTTT. This sequence encodes CASSVDPLAPGELFF.

This rearrangement joins TRBV7-9 to TRBJ2-5, with 7 nucleotides matching TRBD1. Germline values: CDR1 SEHNR, CDR2 FQNEAQ (reference sequence). Trimming cost V 3 bases and J 4 bases; bases outside gene matches: 5. CDR3 size: 14 residues. The CDR3 here is CASSFPTGAETQYF. The CDR3 DNA is TGTGCCAGCAGCTTCCCCACAGGGGCAGAGACCCAGTACTTC.

DNA for the CDR3: TGCGCCAGCAGCTTGGAAGCGGCCTCCTACGAGCAGTACTTC. Amino acid sequence: CASSLEAASYEQYF. The chain has TRBV5-1 and TRBJ2-7, with D possibly being TRBD2 (5 bases). This CDR3 is built from 14 residues. V was trimmed by 0 bases and J by 0 bases, leaving 7 bases between them. Germline V gene data show CDR1 as SGHRS and CDR2 as YFSETQ.

The chain combines TRBV5-1 with TRBJ1-1; a possible D gene is TRBD1 (6 bases). The germline gives CDR1 SGHRS, CDR2 YFSETQ. Trimming cost V 1 base and J 5 bases, with 9 bases left between them. The CDR3 runs to 13 residues. CDR3 coding DNA: TGCGCCAGCAGCTTGACAGGGTATACTGAAGCTTTCTTT. It yields the protein CASSLTGYTEAFF.

The gene calls are TRBV6-1 and TRBJ2-3; D perhaps matches TRBD1 (5 bases). The length of the CDR3 is 13 residues. Germline CDR1 reads MNHNS; CDR2 reads SASEGT. V gave up 2 bases and J gave up 8 bases, with 11 bases separating them. The DNA for the CDR3 is TGTGCCAGCAGTGAACGACAGAGGAGTACGCAGTATTTT. Its protein is CASSERQRSTQYF.

The J gene is TRBJ1-3, the V gene TRBV4-1; D not certain. Germline values: CDR1 MGHRA, CDR2 YSYEKL. Trimming pared 0 bases from V and 0 bases from J, leaving 12 bases between. This CDR3 contains 17 residues. DNA of the CDR3: TGCGCCAGCAGCCAAGAACAGCGGCTCAGCTCTGGAAACACCATATATTTT. Protein product: CASSQEQRLSSGNTIYF.

The rearrangement joins TRBV7-9 to TRBJ1-2, with TRBD1 matching 7 bases. The V gene's germline CDR1 is SEHNR and CDR2 FQNEAQ (reference sequence). The ends lost 3 bases at V and 7 bases at J; junction bases unmatched: 8. The CDR3 has 14 residues. The CDR3 region has the DNA TGTGCCAGCAGCTTTATTGAGGGGGCTGGTGGCTACACCTTC. It translates to CASSFIEGAGGYTF.

The V gene is TRBV24-1, the J gene TRBJ2-5; TRBD2 matches 9 bases. Unmatched junction bases numbered 7, after V lost 4 bases and J lost 2 bases. The CDR3 sequence is 16 residues long. Germline values: CDR1 KGHDR, CDR2 SFDVKD. The CDR3 DNA reads TGTGCCACCAGTGACCCCGTAGCGGGAGAGCAAGAGACCCAGTACTTC. Amino acid sequence: CATSDPVAGEQETQYF.